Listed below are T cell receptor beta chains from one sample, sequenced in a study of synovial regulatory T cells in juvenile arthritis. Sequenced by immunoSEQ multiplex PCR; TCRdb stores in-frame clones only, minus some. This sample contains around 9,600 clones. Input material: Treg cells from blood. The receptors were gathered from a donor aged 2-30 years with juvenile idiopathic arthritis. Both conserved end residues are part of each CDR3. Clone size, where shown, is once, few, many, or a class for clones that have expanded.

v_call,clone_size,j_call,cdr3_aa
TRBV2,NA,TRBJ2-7,CASRQTGGGNYEQYF
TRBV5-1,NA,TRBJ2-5,CASSLGDSASGALRLKTQYF
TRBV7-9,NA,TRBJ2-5,CASSGDGETQYF
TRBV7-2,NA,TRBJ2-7,CASSPLLAGDREQYF
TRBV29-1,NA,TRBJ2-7,CSVDPGTGAVEQYF
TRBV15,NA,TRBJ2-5,CATSRDELGQQETQYF
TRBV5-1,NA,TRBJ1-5,CASSPDNSNQPQHF
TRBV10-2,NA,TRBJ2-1,CATTPSGRYNEQFF
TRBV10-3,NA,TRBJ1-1,CAISVDGRGTEAFF
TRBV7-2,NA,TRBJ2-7,CASSQRLAGVFSYEQYF
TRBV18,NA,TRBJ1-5,CASSPRGQGASDQPQHF
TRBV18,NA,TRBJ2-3,CASSSRDRDPYFGQYF
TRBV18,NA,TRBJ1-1,CASSPPGFYTEAFF
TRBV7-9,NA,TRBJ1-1,CASRTTGGNTGAFF
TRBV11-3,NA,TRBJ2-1,CASSLGGTRSYNEQFF
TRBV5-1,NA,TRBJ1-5,CASSLGQGSNQPQHF
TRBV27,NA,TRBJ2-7,CASSLEGLGEQYF
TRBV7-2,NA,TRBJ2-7,CASSGGTSLTRYEQYF
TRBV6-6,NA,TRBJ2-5,CATRRGSQETQYF
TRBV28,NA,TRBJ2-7,CASSLSGQGYYEQYF
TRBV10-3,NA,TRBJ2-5,CAISVVLGQTYEQYF
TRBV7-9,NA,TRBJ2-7,CASSLGTPTSNEQYF
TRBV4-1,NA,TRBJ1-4,CASSQGFRGQATNEKLFF
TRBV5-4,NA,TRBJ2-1,CASSLSRAGDNEQFF
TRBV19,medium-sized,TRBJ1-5,CASTETRNQPQHF
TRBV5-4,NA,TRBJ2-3,CASSSGLAGGANTDTQYF
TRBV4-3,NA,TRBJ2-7,CASSQVADSYEQYF
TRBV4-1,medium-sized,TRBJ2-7,CASSQVAGEQYF
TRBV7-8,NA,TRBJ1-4,CASSVTWTRLFF
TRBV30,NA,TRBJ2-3,CAWSPGTYSTDTQYF
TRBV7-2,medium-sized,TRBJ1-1,CASTPRGSWGTEAFF
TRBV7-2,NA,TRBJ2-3,CASTTRGQGAPDTQYF
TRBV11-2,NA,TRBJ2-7,CASSLNPWAGPTYEQYF
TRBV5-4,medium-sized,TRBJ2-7,CASSSPSSGAYEQYF
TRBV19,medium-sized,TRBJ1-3,CATAYGGERGNTIYF
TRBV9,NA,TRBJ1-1,CASSVGAASLSGTEAFF
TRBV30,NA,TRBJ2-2,CAWSANPPLAGDYTGELFF
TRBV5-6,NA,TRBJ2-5,CASSSSPGREETQYF
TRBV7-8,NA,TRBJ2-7,CASSLAGDLYEQYF
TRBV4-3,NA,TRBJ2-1,CASSQRVLYFEQFF
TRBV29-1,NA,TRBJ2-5,CSVEARRDRYETQYF
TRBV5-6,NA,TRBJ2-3,CASSLVTSTDTQYF
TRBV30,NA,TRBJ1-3,CAWGQAGNTIYF
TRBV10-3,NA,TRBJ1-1,CAIRTASGQGNTEAFF
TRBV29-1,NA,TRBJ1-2,CSVEGGYGYTF
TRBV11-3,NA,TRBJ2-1,CASSPDSGSNNEQFF
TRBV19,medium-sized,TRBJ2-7,CASSPDSGEQYF
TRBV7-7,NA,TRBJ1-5,CASSGEKTNLRDQPQHF
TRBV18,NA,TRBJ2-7,CASSTSLGQGSYEQYF
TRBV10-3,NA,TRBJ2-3,CAITQGRTDTQYF
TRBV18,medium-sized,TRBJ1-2,CASSTAYGYTF
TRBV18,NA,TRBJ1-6,CASSPLGQVSPLHF
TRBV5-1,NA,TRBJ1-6,CASSLAGFDSPLHF
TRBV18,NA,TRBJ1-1,CASSRDTAEAFF